This T cell receptor (beta chain) was profiled in a study of CD8+CD57+ T cells in acquired aplastic anemia listed by TCRdb under 2018. With respect to the entire study: A mean of roughly 2.9 ug of DNA, ranging from 0.2 to 27.4 ug, was extracted from sorted CD4+ and CD8+ cells. A CD8+CD57+ expansion meant a frequency higher than the mean frequency seen in healthy subjects.

Concerning this clonotype: No antigen is known for it. One base away there is no much larger clone; base qualities are not given.

CDR1 is given as ENHRY and CDR2 as SYGVKD, both from the germline V gene. Taken from cysteine to phenylalanine, the CDR3 has 18 residues. The entry retains the CDR3 DNA only, 54 bases that are in frame from base 1. Trimming accounts for 3 bases at V and 2 bases at J, while the number of junction bases matched to no gene is 13. What the work shows at the level of the full study, not this receptor alone: CD8+ Simpson's diversity did not differ significantly between patients and healthy controls (P=0.060). Some 30 CD8+ CDR3 sequences were shared between patients and controls but appeared highly expressed in patients and within their immunodominant clones.

Flow cytometry had shown CD8+CD57+ cell expansion in the patients selected for sequencing. Every patient had a diagnosis of severe acquired aplastic anemia based on International Study of Aplastic Anemia and Agranulocytosis and Camitta criteria. No patient had received any therapy when blood was sampled. TCR repertoires of sorted CD4+ and CD8+ blood T cells from severe aplastic anemia patients and healthy subjects were deep-sequenced in the study. Patients were enrolled in the USA under clinicaltrials.gov protocols 00001620, 01623167, 00001397, 00071045, 00081523 and 00961064. Ficoll-Paque density gradient centrifugation was used to isolate peripheral blood mononuclear cells. Before DNA extraction, CD4+ and CD8+ T cells were sorted by FACS or by magnetic beads. Genomic DNA was used as template for profiling of TCR beta VDJ combinations and CDR3 sequences. An Illumina HiSeq 2000 was the platform used for TCR repertoire sequencing. The source study handled its data this way. Repertoires were assessed using TRBV/TRBJ rearrangement plots, CDR3 size and DJ length profiles, and Simpson's diversity index. The immunodominant clone was defined as the most abundant DNA sequence in deep sequencing data. CDR3 amino acid sequences were checked for sharing between subjects and were compared against published repertoires and the VDJdb database. The raw public data were reprocessed by TCRdb itself: fastp quality trimming at Q25, MiXCR clonotype calling, in-frame beta chains only. Duplicate CDR3 protein sequences are folded into a single record with the most common DNA and genes. Clone size and V and J calls follow TCRdb, not the original study. For this sample there are approximately 190,000 distinct CDR3 sequences; less than 60% appear just once. The ten largest make up 9.7% of the sample.

The sequenced material came from sorted CD4+, CD8+, or CD8+CD57+ T cells (not recorded which) from PBMCs. This receptor chain uses TRBV10-3 and TRBJ2-7, with 10 middle bases fitting TRBD2. The sequence derives from a human donor with aplastic anemia. At the DNA level, the sequence is TGTGCCATCAGTGAAAAGGCTAGCGGGAGAGGCAGCGCCTACGAGCAGTACTTC. Its amino acids are CAISEKASGRGSAYEQYF.